This T cell receptor beta chain was profiled in a study of identical twins. TCRdb re-called the 5' RACE reads with MiXCR, one entry per CDR3 protein. The sample includes about 330,000 distinct CDR3 sequences, 10% to 15% of them seen just once. Germline CDR1 is SEHNR and CDR2 is FQNEAQ (reference sequence). The CDR3 loop spans 13 amino acids. The ends were cut back, 0 bases at V and 6 bases at J, with 6 bases in the middle. The sample was also linked to a second study, of yellow fever vaccine responses in identical twins.

V gene TRBV7-9 combines with J gene TRBJ1-5, with no clear D. The sample consisted of CD8+ T cells sorted from blood. The TCR originated in a woman aged 18-29 years in good health. In DNA form, the CDR3 reads TGTGCCAGCAGCTTAGCGGCTGGTCAGCCCCAGCATTTT. As protein: CASSLAAGQPQHF.